This T cell receptor (beta chain) derives from a study of OX40 agonist ivuxolimab in advanced cancers. Study-level information: Those enrolled were roughly 80% male, with a mean age of roughly 60 years and ages from roughly 20 to 85. Study conclusions and caveats: Still undetermined is the antigen specificity of the expanded peripheral T cells.

Regarding this clone: Its antigen is still unknown.

The ends were cut back, 9 bases at V and 3 bases at J, with 20 bases in the middle. This CDR3 has 15 residues. Germline V gene data show CDR1 as LNHDA and CDR2 as SQIVND (reference sequence). Produced via immunoSEQ multiplex PCR; TCRdb's table is partial and in-frame only. The table shows approximately 90,000 clones, with about 85% occurring only once. This sequence joins TRBV19 and TRBJ2-5; a possible D gene is TRBD2 (7 bases). Sequences were derived from CD4+ or CD8+ T cells sorted from blood, sampled in a trial of the OX40 agonist ivuxolimab. The receptor was isolated from an adult with an advanced solid tumor such as melanoma, head and neck, liver or kidney cancer. Written as DNA, the CDR3 is TGTGCCAGCTCTAGGGGGGGCATGTGGAAAGAGACCCAGTACTTC. Encoded protein: CASSRGGMWKETQYF.